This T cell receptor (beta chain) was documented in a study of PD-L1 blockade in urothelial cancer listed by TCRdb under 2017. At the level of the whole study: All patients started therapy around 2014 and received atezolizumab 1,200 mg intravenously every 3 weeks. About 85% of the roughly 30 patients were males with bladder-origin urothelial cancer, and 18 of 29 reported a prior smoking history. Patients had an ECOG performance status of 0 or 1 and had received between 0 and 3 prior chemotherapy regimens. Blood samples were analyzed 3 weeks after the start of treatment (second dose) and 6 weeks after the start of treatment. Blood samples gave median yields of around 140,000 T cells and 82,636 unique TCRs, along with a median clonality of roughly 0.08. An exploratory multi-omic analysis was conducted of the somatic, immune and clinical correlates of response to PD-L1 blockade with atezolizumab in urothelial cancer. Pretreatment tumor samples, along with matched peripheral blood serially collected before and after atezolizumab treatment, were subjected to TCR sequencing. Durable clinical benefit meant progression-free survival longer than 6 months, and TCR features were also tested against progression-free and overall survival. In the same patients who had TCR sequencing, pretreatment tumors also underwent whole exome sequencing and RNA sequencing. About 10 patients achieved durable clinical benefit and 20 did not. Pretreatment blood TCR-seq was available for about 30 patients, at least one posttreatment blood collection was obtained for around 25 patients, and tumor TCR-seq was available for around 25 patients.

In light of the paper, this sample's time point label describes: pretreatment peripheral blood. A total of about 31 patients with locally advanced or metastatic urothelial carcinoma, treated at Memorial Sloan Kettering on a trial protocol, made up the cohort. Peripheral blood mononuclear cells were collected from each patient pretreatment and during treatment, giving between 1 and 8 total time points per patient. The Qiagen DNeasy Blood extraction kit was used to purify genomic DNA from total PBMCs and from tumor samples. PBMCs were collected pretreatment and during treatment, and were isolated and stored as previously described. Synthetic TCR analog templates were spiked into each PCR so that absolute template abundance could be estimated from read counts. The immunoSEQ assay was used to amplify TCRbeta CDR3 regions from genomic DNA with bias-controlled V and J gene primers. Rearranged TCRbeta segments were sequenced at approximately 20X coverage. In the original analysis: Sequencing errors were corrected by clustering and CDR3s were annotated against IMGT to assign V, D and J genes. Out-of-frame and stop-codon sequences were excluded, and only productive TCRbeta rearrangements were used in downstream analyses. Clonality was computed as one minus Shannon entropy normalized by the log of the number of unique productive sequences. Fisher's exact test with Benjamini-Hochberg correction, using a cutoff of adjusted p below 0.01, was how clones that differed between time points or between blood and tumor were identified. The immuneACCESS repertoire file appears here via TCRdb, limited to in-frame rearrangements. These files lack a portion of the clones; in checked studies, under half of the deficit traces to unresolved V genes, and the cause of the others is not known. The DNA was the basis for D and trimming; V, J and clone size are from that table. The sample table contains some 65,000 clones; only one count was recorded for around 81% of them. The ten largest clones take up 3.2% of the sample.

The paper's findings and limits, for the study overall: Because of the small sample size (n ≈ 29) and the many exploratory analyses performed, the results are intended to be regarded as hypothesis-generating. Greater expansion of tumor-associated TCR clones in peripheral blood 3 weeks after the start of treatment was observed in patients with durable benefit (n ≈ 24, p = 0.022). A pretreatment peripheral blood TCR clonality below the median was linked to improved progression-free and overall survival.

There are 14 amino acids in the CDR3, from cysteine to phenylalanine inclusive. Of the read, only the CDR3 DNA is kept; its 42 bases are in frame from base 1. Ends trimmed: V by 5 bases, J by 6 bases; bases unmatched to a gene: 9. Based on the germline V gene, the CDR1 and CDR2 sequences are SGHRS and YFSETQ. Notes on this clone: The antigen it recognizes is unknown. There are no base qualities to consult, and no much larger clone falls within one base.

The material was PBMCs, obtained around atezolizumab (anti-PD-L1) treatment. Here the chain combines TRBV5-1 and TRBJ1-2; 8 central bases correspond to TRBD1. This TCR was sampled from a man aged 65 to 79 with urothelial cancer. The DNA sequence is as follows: TGCGCCAGCAGTTTCGCAGGGGGCGAAAATGGCTACACCTTC. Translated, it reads CASSFAGGENGYTF.